Presented here are 19 T cell receptor beta chains from one specimen sequenced in a study of post-analysis software for immune sequencing data (dated by TCRdb to between 2015 and 2016). Beyond this particular receptor, the publication reports: Patients showed significantly higher frequencies than controls for a handful of TRBV segments, among them TRBV5-6, TRBV5-1 and TRBV20-1.

The antigens these receptors bind are not known. Receptor amplification or capture employed PCR. Sequencing was performed on an Illumina HiSeq 2500. Unique molecular identifiers were incorporated into TCR beta cDNA libraries to reduce PCR and sequencing biases. TCRdb reran the public reads through fastp at Q25 and MiXCR, keeping productive beta chains. Identical CDR3 proteins give one entry, which carries the most common genes and DNA. The sample table contains about 800,000 distinct CDR3 sequences; only one count was recorded for 25% to 30% of them. The ten largest clones capture 0.55% to 0.65% of the sample. Sequencing was done on a sample of blood. Every receptor here comes from a girl aged 5 to 17 with multiple sclerosis.

This clonotype was seen a handful of times. The V gene is TRBV28, the J gene TRBJ1-5, with a weak D call TRBD1 (6 bases). The CDR3 is made up of 16 amino acids. The germline CDR1 and CDR2 sequences are MDHEN and SYDVKM. V lost 7 bases and J lost 0, with 16 bases in between. CDR3 coding DNA: TGTGCCAGCACCCGAAAGGGGGGCTATAGCAATCAGCCCCAGCATTTT. Its protein is CASTRKGGYSNQPQHF.

This chain connects TRBV5-1 to TRBJ2-5; 12 positions match TRBD2. Germline V gene sequence: CDR1 SGHRS, CDR2 YFSETQ. Trimming cost V 3 bases and J 5 bases; bases outside gene matches: 5. This CDR3 spans 15 amino acids. The CDR3 DNA sequence: TGCGCCAGCAGCTACCAGGGACTAGCGGGTGAGACCCAGTACTTC. It codes for CASSYQGLAGETQYF.

This chain uses TRBV4-1 with TRBJ2-1, with 8 bases lining up with TRBD1. The CDR3 runs to 17 residues. Trimming cost V 3 bases and J 2 bases; bases outside gene matches: 9. CDR1 and CDR2 (germline): MGHRA, YSYEKL. The CDR3 DNA reads as TGCGCCAGCAGCCACTCGGGACAGGACAATACCTACAATGAGCAGTTCTTC. This codes for CASSHSGQDNTYNEQFF.

The chain employs TRBV28 and TRBJ2-7; 10 bases align to TRBD2. This CDR3 contains 17 residues. Germline CDR1 is MDHEN and CDR2 is SYDVKM. V trimming: 0 bases; J trimming: 3 bases; junction bases outside the gene matches: 8. This CDR3 reads CASSLWLAGELHYEQYF. The CDR3, as DNA: TGTGCCAGCAGTTTATGGCTAGCGGGAGAGTTACACTACGAGCAGTACTTC.

This chain links TRBV7-9 with TRBJ2-1, with D tentatively TRBD1 (6 bases). Trimming pared 1 base from V and 6 bases from J, leaving 16 bases between. The germline V gene has CDR1 SEHNR and CDR2 FQNEAQ (reference sequence). This CDR3 has 16 residues. The DNA for the CDR3 is TGTGCCAGCAGCTTAGGTTCTTACAGGGAGTTCAATGAGCAGTTCTTC. Translated: CASSLGSYREFNEQFF.

The V gene is TRBV7-9, the J gene TRBJ1-1; D remains unclear. Germline CDR1 reads SEHNR; CDR2 reads FQNEAQ (reference sequence). This CDR3 comprises 14 residues. The V end was cut by 2 bases, the J end by 4 bases, with 11 bases between. CDR3 loop: CASSLMGKGTEAFF. In DNA form, the CDR3 reads TGTGCCAGCAGCTTAATGGGAAAAGGCACTGAAGCTTTCTTT. The entire variable domain, with the rest obtained from reference TRBV7-9 and TRBJ1-1, is as follows: DTGVSQNPRHKITKRGQNVTFRCDPISEHNRLYWYRQTLGQGPEFLTYFQNEAQLEKSRLLSDRFSAERPKGSFSTLEIQRTEQGDSAMYLCASSLMGKGTEAFFGQGTRLTVV.

This chain uses TRBV12-5 with TRBJ2-1, with D possibly being TRBD2 (5 bases). V was pared by 5 bases and J by 1 base, with 12 bases between. Germline V lookup: CDR1 LGHNT, CDR2 FRNRAP. The CDR3 covers 15 residues. CDR3 nucleotides: TGTGCTAGTGGTCCCCCGGGCGGGTCCTACAATGAGCAGTTCTTC. Translation gives CASGPPGGSYNEQFF.

This clonotype was counted between two and nine times. V gene TRBV24-1 combines with J gene TRBJ2-5, with D perhaps matching TRBD2 (5 bases). The ends were cut back, 3 bases at V and 2 bases at J, with 21 bases in the middle. Germline V gene data show CDR1 as KGHDR and CDR2 as SFDVKD. This CDR3 region has 18 residues. CDR3 sequence reads: CATSDPILDGGKQETQYF. In DNA, the CDR3 is TGTGCCACCAGTGATCCTATCCTGGACGGAGGCAAACAAGAGACCCAGTACTTC.

The gene calls are TRBV6-2 or TRBV6-3 and TRBJ2-7; TRBD2 aligns across 8 bases. V shed 7 bases and J 2 bases; nucleotides not matched to a gene: 4. The CDR3 has 13 amino acids. Germline CDR1 MNHEY, CDR2 SVGEGT. CDR3 amino acids: CASIGGATYEQYF. CDR3 nucleotides: TGTGCCAGCATCGGGGGGGCCACCTACGAGCAGTACTTC.

The chain uses TRBV6-1 and TRBJ2-3; maybe TRBD1 (5 bases). V dropped 1 base and J dropped 5 bases, with 13 bases sitting between them. CDR1 and CDR2 (germline): MNHNS, SASEGT. This CDR3 comprises 15 residues. The CDR3 coding sequence is TGTGCCAGCAGTGAAGGTTGGCAGGGCGGAGATACGCAGTATTTT. Translation gives CASSEGWQGGDTQYF.

J is TRBJ2-1 and V is TRBV6-2 or TRBV6-3, with 10 bases lining up with TRBD1. CDR3 length equals 14 residues. The germline V gene encodes CDR1 MNHEY and CDR2 SVGEGT. The J segment lost 10 bases and the V segment lost 11 bases, leaving 14 bases of the junction unmatched. CDR3 sequence reads: CAGIAGQGMGEQFF. For the CDR3, the DNA is TGTGCCGGCATCGCGGGACAGGGGATGGGAGAGCAGTTCTTC.

A note on this clonotype: This clone may be a read error of a much larger clone one base away. This sequence joins TRBV29-1 and TRBJ2-5, with TRBD1 identical over 11 bases. The length of the CDR3 is 13 residues. Per germline, CDR1 SQVTM and CDR2 ANQGSEA. The CDR3 sequence is CSVRGTGGETRYF. In DNA form, the CDR3 reads TGCAGCGTTAGGGGGACAGGGGGAGAGACCCGGTACTTC.

This clonotype was counted a few times. The chain carries TRBV28 and TRBJ1-6; D is unclear. This CDR3 has 13 residues. V lost 1 base to trimming and J lost 12 bases, with 10 bases between them. Germline CDR1 and CDR2: MDHEN and SYDVKM. The CDR3: CASSLYRRGPLHF. In DNA form, the CDR3 reads TGTGCCAGCAGTTTATACCGCCGTGGACCCCTCCACTTT.

This clonotype occurred a few times. The gene calls are TRBV7-2 and TRBJ2-7; a weak D match, TRBD2 (5 bases). The CDR3 sequence is 15 residues long. The V gene's germline CDR1 is SGHTA and CDR2 FQGNSA. V lost 1 base and J lost 5, with 15 bases in between. The CDR3 spells CASSLGRTARHEQYF. In nucleotides, the CDR3 is TGTGCCAGCAGCTTAGGGAGGACTGCCAGGCACGAGCAGTACTTC.

The chain recombines TRBV7-2 with TRBJ1-3; D is uncertain. The V end was cut by 5 bases, the J end by 3 bases, with 17 bases between. Germline lookup yields CDR1 SGHTA and CDR2 FQGNSA. The CDR3 loop spans 16 amino acids. As DNA, the CDR3 is TGTGCCAGCAGCAAGGACGGTGGTAATGGTGGAAACACCATATATTTT. Translation: CASSKDGGNGGNTIYF.

This clonotype was recorded a few times. V usage is TRBV4-1 and J usage is TRBJ2-3, with 11 bases fitting TRBD2. Germline CDR1 is MGHRA and CDR2 is YSYEKL. Unmatched junction bases numbered 5, after V lost 1 base and J lost 5 bases. The CDR3 has 16 residues. CDR3 region: CASSQGLAGGRDTQYF. The CDR3 DNA reads as TGCGCCAGCAGCCAAGGCCTAGCGGGGGGAAGAGATACGCAGTATTTT.

The V call is TRBV15, the J call TRBJ2-5, with D unclear. The DNA end favors TRBJ2-1, so the J call may be wrong. Germline V gives CDR1 LNHNV, CDR2 YYDKDF (reference sequence). This CDR3 comprises 16 residues. CDR3 DNA: TGTGCCACCAGCAGAGCCCAACTCCGAACCGAAGAGACCCAGTTCTTC. It codes for CATSRAQLRTEETQFF.

The chain carries TRBV20-1 and TRBJ2-7; 7 bases are shared with TRBD2. After removal of 3 bases from V and 3 bases from J, the junction contained 5 bases not matched to a gene. Germline V gene data show CDR1 as DFQATT and CDR2 as SNEGSKA (reference sequence). This CDR3 is 13 amino acids long. The CDR3 DNA follows: TGCAGTGCTAGCGGGAGGAGCCACTACGAGCAGTACGTC. Protein sequence: CSASGRSHYEQYV.

This sequence joins TRBV25-1 and TRBJ1-1; the D is unclear. This CDR3 spans 15 amino acids. Germline loops: CDR1 MGHDK, CDR2 SYGVNS. The V end was cut by 5 bases, the J end by 7 bases, with 20 bases between. The CDR3 reads CASSSFLSPFNEAFF. Written as DNA, the CDR3 is TGTGCCAGCAGTAGTTTCCTGTCGCCCTTCAATGAAGCTTTCTTT.